This T cell receptor beta chain was sequenced for a study of breast tumors, draining lymph nodes, adjacent tissues. Study conclusions and caveats: Data fit most tumor T cells coming from lymph node, expanding in tumor. Data only fit, rather than demonstrated, lymph node origin of most tumor T cells.

Trimming removed 2 bases at V and 6 bases at J, with 12 bases between. CDR3 size: 15 residues. Germline V gives CDR1 SGHNT, CDR2 YYREEE (reference sequence). The sample holds many counts of this clonotype. The antigen is unknown. Each CDR3 protein is one row after TCRdb ran MiXCR on the multiplex PCR reads. The sample lists 80,000 to 130,000 distinct CDR3 sequences, around 20% occurring once. Breast cancer patients provided tissue from their axillary draining lymph nodes. The sequence came from a female donor with breast cancer. Some clones in this sample may be carry-over from other donors' samples. V gene TRBV5-4 combines with J gene TRBJ1-6; TRBD1 might be the D (5 bases). The sequenced material came from axillary lymph node tissue. For the CDR3, the DNA is TGTGCCAGCAGCTTTGGGGGGGGGTCTAATTCACCCCTCCACTTT. It yields the protein CASSFGGGSNSPLHF. Looking up the rest from reference TRBV5-4 and TRBJ1-6 gives the full variable domain: ETGVTQSPTHLIKTRGQQVTLRCSSQSGHNTVSWYQQALGQGPQFIFQYYREEENGRGNFPPRFSGLQFPNYSSELNVNALELDDSALYLCASSFGGGSNSPLHFGNGTRLTVT.